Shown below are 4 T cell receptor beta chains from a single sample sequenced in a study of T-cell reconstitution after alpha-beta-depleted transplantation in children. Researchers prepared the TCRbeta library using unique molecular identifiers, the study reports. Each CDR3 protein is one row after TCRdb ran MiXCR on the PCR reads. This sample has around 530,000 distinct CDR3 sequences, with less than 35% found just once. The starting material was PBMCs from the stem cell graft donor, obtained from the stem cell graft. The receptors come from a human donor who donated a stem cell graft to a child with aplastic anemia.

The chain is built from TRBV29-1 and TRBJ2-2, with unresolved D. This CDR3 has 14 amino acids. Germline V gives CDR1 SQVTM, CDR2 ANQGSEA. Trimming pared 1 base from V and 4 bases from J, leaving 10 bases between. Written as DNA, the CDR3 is TGCAGCGTTGAAGTATCAGGAGCCACCGGGGAGCTGTTTTTT. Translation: CSVEVSGATGELFF.

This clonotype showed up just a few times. The CDR3 loop reads CSANRGGYEQYF. Here the CDR3 DNA reads TGCAGTGCCAACAGGGGGGGCTACGAGCAGTACTTC. This chain links TRBV20-1 with TRBJ2-7, with a possible D match to TRBD1 (8 bases). Germline V gives CDR1 DFQATT, CDR2 SNEGSKA (reference sequence). V was pared by 6 bases and J by 3 bases, with 12 bases between. The CDR3 covers 12 residues.

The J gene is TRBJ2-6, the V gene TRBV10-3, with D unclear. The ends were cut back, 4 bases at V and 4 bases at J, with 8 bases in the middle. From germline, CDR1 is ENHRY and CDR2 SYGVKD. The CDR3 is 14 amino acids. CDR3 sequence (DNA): TGTGCCATCAGTGCAGGTCCCGGGGCCAACGTCCTGACTTTC. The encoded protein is CAISAGPGANVLTF.

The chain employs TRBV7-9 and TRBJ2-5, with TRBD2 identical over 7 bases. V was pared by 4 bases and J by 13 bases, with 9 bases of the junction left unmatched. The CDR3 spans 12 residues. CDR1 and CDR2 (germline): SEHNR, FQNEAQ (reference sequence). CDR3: CASSSAGFRAYF. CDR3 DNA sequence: TGTGCCAGCAGCTCAGCGGGATTCCGTGCGTACTTC.